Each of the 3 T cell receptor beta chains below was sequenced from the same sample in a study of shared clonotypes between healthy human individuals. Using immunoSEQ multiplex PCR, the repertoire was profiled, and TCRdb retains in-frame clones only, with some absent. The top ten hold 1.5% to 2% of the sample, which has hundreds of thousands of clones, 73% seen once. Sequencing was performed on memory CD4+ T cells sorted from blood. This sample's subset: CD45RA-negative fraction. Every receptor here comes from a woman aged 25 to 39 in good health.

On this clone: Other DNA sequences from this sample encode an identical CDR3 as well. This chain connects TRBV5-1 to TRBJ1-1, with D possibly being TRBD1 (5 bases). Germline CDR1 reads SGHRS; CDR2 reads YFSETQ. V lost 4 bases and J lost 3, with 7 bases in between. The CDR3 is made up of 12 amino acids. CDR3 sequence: CASSRDYTEAFF. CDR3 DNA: TGCGCCAGCAGCCGGGACTACACTGAAGCTTTCTTT. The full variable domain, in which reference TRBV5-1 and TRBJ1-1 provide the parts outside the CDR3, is KAGVTQTPRYLIKTRGQQVTLSCSPISGHRSVSWYQQTPGQGLQFLFEYFSETQRNKGNFPGRFSGRQFSNSRSEMNVSTLELGDSALYLCASSRDYTEAFFGQGTRLTVV.

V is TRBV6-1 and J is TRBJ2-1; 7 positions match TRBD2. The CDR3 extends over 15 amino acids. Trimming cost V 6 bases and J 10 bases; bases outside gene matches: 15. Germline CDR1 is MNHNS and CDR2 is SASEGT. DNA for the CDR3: TGTGCCAGCAGGGGCGGGAGTACCCTACGAAGGGAGCAGTTCTTC. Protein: CASRGGSTLRREQFF.

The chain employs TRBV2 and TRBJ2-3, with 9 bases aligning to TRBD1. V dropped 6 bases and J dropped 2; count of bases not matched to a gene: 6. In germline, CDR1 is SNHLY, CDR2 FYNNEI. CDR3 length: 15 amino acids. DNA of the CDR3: TGTGCCAGCAGGGTCGACAGGGGGTTCACAGATACGCAGTATTTT. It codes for CASRVDRGFTDTQYF. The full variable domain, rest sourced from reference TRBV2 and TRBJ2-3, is EPEVTQTPSHQVTQMGQEVILRCVPISNHLYFYWYRQILGQKVEFLVSFYNNEISEKSEIFDDQFSVERPDGSNFTLKIRSTKLEDSAMYFCASRVDRGFTDTQYFGPGTRLTVL.